This is a list of T cell receptor beta chains from one sample in a study of blood T cells in healthy people across ages. TCRdb passed the 5' RACE reads through MiXCR, listing each CDR3 protein once. This table has about 1,800,000 distinct CDR3 sequences, 28% appearing once. Input material: blood. All receptors come from a woman aged 25 to 39 in good health. Each CDR3 is given with its conserved first and last residue. A D gene is named only where the DNA matches it firmly. Expanded clones get a size class; other rows say once, few or many, or leave the size out.

J	length	size	V	D	DNA	CDR3
TRBJ2-5	16	once	TRBV7-2	TRBD2	TGTGCCAGCAGCCTCGGCAGGTCTAGCGGGGACAATGAGCAGTACTTC	CASSLGRSSGDNEQYF
TRBJ2-3	13	.	TRBV20-1	.	TGCAGTCCGGTTGAGACAATCACAGATACGCAGTATTTT	CSPVETITDTQYF
TRBJ2-5	12	few	TRBV5-1	.	TGCGCCAGCAGTGAAGTGGAAGAGACCCAGTACTTC	CASSEVEETQYF
TRBJ1-2	14	few	TRBV19	.	TGTGCCAGTAGCATCGGCTCAGCTAACTATGGCTACACCTTC	CASSIGSANYGYTF
TRBJ2-5	11	many	TRBV29-1	.	TGCGCCGGGGGACCCCAAGAGACCCAGTACTTC	CAGGPQETQYF
TRBJ1-2	14	many	TRBV6-5	.	TGTGCCAGCAGTCAACGGGGGCGGGGGTATGGCTACACCTTC	CASSQRGRGYGYTF
TRBJ2-2	16	few	TRBV5-1	.	TGCGCCAGCAGCTTAACCCCGGCCCAATCCACCGGGGAGCTGTTTTTT	CASSLTPAQSTGELFF
TRBJ2-1	14	few	TRBV4-1	TRBD2	TGCGCCAGCAGCCCCCTGACTAGCCACAATGAGCAGTTCTTC	CASSPLTSHNEQFF
TRBJ2-1	14	few	TRBV5-1	TRBD2	TGCGCCAGCAGCTTCAGCGGGACGGGCAATGAGCAGTTCTTC	CASSFSGTGNEQFF
TRBJ2-7	15	.	TRBV5-1	TRBD1	TGCGCCAGCAGCCTTCCCAGGGGGAACTCCTACGAGCAGTACTTC	CASSLPRGNSYEQYF
TRBJ2-1	17	few	TRBV9	TRBD1	TGTGCCAGCAGCGTAGATCGCCCTGAGACAGGGGCCCATGAGCAGTTCTTC	CASSVDRPETGAHEQFF
TRBJ1-1	14	.	TRBV28	.	TGTGCCAGCAGTTCGAGACAGGTCCCTACTCGGGCTTTCTTT	CASSSRQVPTRAFF
TRBJ2-7	16	.	TRBV5-1	.	TGCGCCAGCAGCACACTACAAACCTCCGGCCGGGACGAGCAGTACTTC	CASSTLQTSGRDEQYF
TRBJ2-5	16	.	TRBV5-1	TRBD2	TGCGCCAGCAGCGGAGAGACTAGCGGGGGGTCGAAGACCCAGTACTTC	CASSGETSGGSKTQYF
TRBJ2-1	16	.	TRBV11-2	.	TGTGCCAGCAGCTTAGTCGGTACAGGGCGCTACAATGAGCAGTTCTTC	CASSLVGTGRYNEQFF
TRBJ2-5	14	few	TRBV20-1	TRBD1	TGCAGTGCCGCCGACAGGGGGTACCAAGAGACCCAGTACTTC	CSAADRGYQETQYF
TRBJ1-1	16	.	TRBV18	.	TGTGCCAGCTCACCCGGGCTAAGGACCCTGAACACTGAAGCTTTCTTT	CASSPGLRTLNTEAFF
TRBJ2-5	17	few	TRBV7-2	TRBD2	TGTGCCAGCAGCTTAGCTGGACTAGCGGGAGAAGGAGAGACCCAGTACTTC	CASSLAGLAGEGETQYF
TRBJ1-4	13	.	TRBV12-3/TRBV12-4	.	TGTGCCAGCAGTTTCCGAGCGAATGAAAAACTGTTTTTT	CASSFRANEKLFF
TRBJ2-5	15	many	TRBV6-5	TRBD1	TGTGCCAGCAGCCGGACTCGGACAGGCTTGGAGACCCAGTACTTC	CASSRTRTGLETQYF
TRBJ1-1	14	few	TRBV5-1	.	TGCGCCAGCAGCCCCTCCCAGGGTAGCGCTGAAGCTTTCTTT	CASSPSQGSAEAFF
TRBJ1-6	15	few	TRBV1	.	TGCACCAGCAGCCTAGACACAGGGGGCGAATCACCCCTCCACTTT	CTSSLDTGGESPLHF
TRBJ2-1	13	.	TRBV7-2	.	TGTGCCAGCAGCACCAGACAGTCCAATGAGCAGTTCTTC	CASSTRQSNEQFF
TRBJ2-1	14	.	TRBV5-1	.	TGCGCCAGCAGGTCCGGGATCCTGGAGTTTGAGCAGTTCTTC	CASRSGILEFEQFF
TRBJ1-2	15	few	TRBV5-5	.	TGTGCCAGCAGCTTGGACCTATCTTGGGGTCAAGGCTACACCTTC	CASSLDLSWGQGYTF
TRBJ2-1	15	few	TRBV12-3/TRBV12-4	.	TGTGCCAGCAGCTCAGCCACAGGGCCCCACAATGAGCAGTTCTTC	CASSSATGPHNEQFF
TRBJ2-5	16	few	TRBV2	TRBD2	TGTGCCAGCAGTGAATTGGCTAGCGGGAAAGGGAAGACCCAGTACTTC	CASSELASGKGKTQYF
TRBJ1-1	14	few	TRBV2	.	TGTGCCAGCAGACCGACAGTCATGAACACTGAAGCTTTCTTT	CASRPTVMNTEAFF
TRBJ2-3	15	.	TRBV7-9	.	TGTGCCAGCAGCGGGGGGGCCGGGCGAGGAGATACGCAGTATTTT	CASSGGAGRGDTQYF